These 10 T cell receptor beta chains share one sample of origin, sequenced in a study of T cell responses to AZD1222 COVID-19 vaccine. This table comes from immunoSEQ multiplex PCR, and its TCRdb copy is limited to in-frame clones, with some not included. Counted here are 110,000 to 150,000 clones, approximately 86% occurring once; the ten biggest clones make up roughly 3.8%. The sequencing here drew on peripheral blood, taken on day 0 of AZD1222 vaccination. All receptors derive from an adult in good health.

The CDR3 sequence is CASSPRLAGGVNTGELFF. CDR3 in DNA: TGTGCCAGCAGTCCCAGACTAGCGGGAGGGGTGAACACCGGGGAGCTGTTTTTT. The J gene is TRBJ2-2, the V gene TRBV27; 14 nucleotides match TRBD2. This CDR3 spans 18 amino acids. CDR1 and CDR2 from the germline V gene are MNHEY and SMNVEV (reference sequence). V was pared by 5 bases and J by 1 base, with 6 bases of the junction left unmatched.

The chain links TRBV19 to TRBJ2-7, with unresolved D. The CDR3 consists of 15 residues. Germline loops: CDR1 LNHDA, CDR2 SQIVND (reference sequence). With 0 bases removed from V and 2 bases from J, the gap between germline ends came to 11 bases. The DNA for the CDR3 is TGTGCCAGTAGTATAGAGGCCAGAGAGACCTACGAGCAGTACTTC. Translating it yields CASSIEARETYEQYF.

The chain uses TRBV4-2 and TRBJ1-1; the D is unclear. Trimming removed 1 base at V and 5 bases at J, with 17 bases between. Looked up from germline, CDR1 is LGHNA and CDR2 is YNFKEQ. This CDR3 comprises 16 residues. The CDR3 region is CASSQAIAGLRTEAFF. For the CDR3, the DNA is TGTGCCAGCAGCCAAGCTATTGCAGGACTCAGAACTGAAGCTTTCTTT.

The chain joins TRBV19 to TRBJ2-5; D may be TRBD1 (5 bases). From germline, CDR1 is LNHDA and CDR2 SQIVND (reference sequence). The CDR3 totals 14 residues. Deletions cut 1 base from V and 0 bases from J, with 6 bases between. The chain's CDR3 is CASSIARDQETQYF. As DNA, the CDR3 is TGTGCCAGTAGTATAGCCAGGGACCAAGAGACCCAGTACTTC.

The J gene is TRBJ2-7, the V gene TRBV7-9; D is unresolved. V dropped 2 bases and J dropped 7 bases, with 12 bases sitting between them. This CDR3 is 13 amino acids long. Per the germline V gene, CDR1 is SEHNR and CDR2 is FQNEAQ (reference sequence). The CDR3 nucleotides are TGTGCCAGCAGCTTATTTCCTCCGGGTGAGCAGTACTTC. Amino acid sequence: CASSLFPPGEQYF.

J is TRBJ1-2 and V is TRBV7-2; D may be TRBD1 (6 bases). The CDR3 spans 14 residues. The V end lost 1 base, the J end lost 0 bases, and 6 bases lay between the germline ends. The V gene's germline CDR1 is SGHTA and CDR2 FQGNSA. The CDR3 loop reads CASSLDRANYGYTF. The DNA of the CDR3 is TGTGCCAGCAGCTTAGACAGGGCTAACTATGGCTACACCTTC.

The chain couples TRBV5-4 to TRBJ2-3; 13 nucleotides agree with TRBD2. The germline V gene encodes CDR1 SGHNT and CDR2 YYREEE (reference sequence). The J segment lost 6 bases and the V segment lost 2 bases, leaving 6 bases of the junction unmatched. This CDR3 is built from 16 residues. The CDR3 sequence: CASSLQLAGGPDTQYF. CDR3 DNA sequence: TGTGCCAGCAGCTTACAACTAGCGGGAGGGCCCGATACGCAGTATTTT. The complete variable domain, with remaining parts taken from reference TRBV5-4 and TRBJ2-3, reads ETGVTQSPTHLIKTRGQQVTLRCSSQSGHNTVSWYQQALGQGPQFIFQYYREEENGRGNFPPRFSGLQFPNYSSELNVNALELDDSALYLCASSLQLAGGPDTQYFGPGTRLTVL.

This chain connects TRBV7-3 to TRBJ2-6, with D uncertain. This CDR3 is built from 15 residues. From germline, CDR1 is SGHTA and CDR2 FQGTGA. The V end lost 2 bases, the J end lost 2 bases, and 7 bases lay between the germline ends. CDR3 in DNA: TGTGCCAGCAGCTTAGTATTAGCTGGGGCCAACGTCCTGACTTTC. Its translation: CASSLVLAGANVLTF.

This chain links TRBV28 with TRBJ1-4; 7 nucleotides line up with TRBD1. Germline trimming cut 5 bases from V and 6 bases from J; bases unmatched to any gene: 12. CDR3 size: 16 residues. Germline V gene lookup returns CDR1 MDHEN and CDR2 SYDVKM. CDR3 sequence reads: CASSTGVSAYDEKLFF. The CDR3 DNA reads as TGTGCCAGCAGTACAGGGGTTTCAGCGTATGATGAAAAACTGTTTTTT.

V gene TRBV5-6 combines with J gene TRBJ1-3; D may be TRBD1 (5 bases). CDR1 is SGHDT and CDR2 is YYEEEE in the germline V gene. V gave up 0 bases and J gave up 2 bases, with 12 bases separating them. The CDR3 extends over 16 amino acids. For the CDR3, the DNA is TGTGCCAGCAGCTTGGTGGGGGACTCTGCTGGAAACACCATATATTTT. It encodes CASSLVGDSAGNTIYF.